Listed below are T cell receptor beta chains from one sample, sequenced in a study of radiotherapy plus CTLA-4 blockade in lung cancer. Repertoires were generated with immunoSEQ multiplex PCR, while TCRdb's copy carries only in-frame clones and drops some. The sample comprises under 110,000 clones, approximately 87% of which are singletons, and under 3% rests with the top ten. The input for sequencing was peripheral blood, taken from a patient treated with radiotherapy plus ipilimumab. The receptors stem from a human donor with non-small cell lung cancer that progressed on radiotherapy plus ipilimumab. Some clones in this sample may be carry-over from other donors' samples. Both conserved end residues are part of each CDR3. A D gene is named only where the DNA matches it firmly. Some rows mark clone size as missing; the rest say once, few, many or name a class of expanded clone.

cdr3_length: 15; j_call: TRBJ1-6; d_call: -; v_call: TRBV5-4; clone_size: -; cdr3_aa: CASSTRTEHNSPLHF; cdr3_nt: TGTGCCAGCAGCACCAGGACTGAGCATAATTCACCCCTCCACTTT
cdr3_length: 16; j_call: TRBJ1-1; d_call: -; v_call: TRBV7-2; clone_size: few; cdr3_aa: CASSSGARVENTEAFF; cdr3_nt: TGTGCCAGCAGCTCAGGTGCCAGGGTGGAGAACACTGAAGCTTTCTTT
cdr3_length: 13; j_call: TRBJ1-1; d_call: -; v_call: TRBV2; clone_size: -; cdr3_aa: CAHRYSVNTEAFF; cdr3_nt: TGTGCCCACCGCTATTCCGTGAACACTGAAGCTTTCTTT
cdr3_length: 16; j_call: TRBJ2-2; d_call: -; v_call: TRBV6-6; clone_size: -; cdr3_aa: CASSYSRGPNTGELFF; cdr3_nt: TGTGCCAGCAGTTACTCGAGAGGACCGAACACCGGGGAGCTGTTTTTT
cdr3_length: 15; j_call: TRBJ2-1; d_call: -; v_call: TRBV9; clone_size: -; cdr3_aa: CASSAVPGTYNEQFF; cdr3_nt: TGTGCCAGCAGCGCCGTGCCGGGGACCTACAATGAGCAGTTCTTC
cdr3_length: 18; j_call: TRBJ1-5; d_call: -; v_call: TRBV6-1; clone_size: -; cdr3_aa: CASSEVRSNLYSNQPQHF; cdr3_nt: TGTGCCAGCAGTGAAGTCAGGAGCAACCTATATAGCAATCAGCCCCAGCATTTT
cdr3_length: 13; j_call: TRBJ1-4; d_call: -; v_call: TRBV19; clone_size: -; cdr3_aa: CASKGNFWEKLFF; cdr3_nt: TGTGCCAGTAAGGGCAACTTTTGGGAAAAACTGTTTTTT
cdr3_length: 17; j_call: TRBJ1-5; d_call: -; v_call: TRBV21-1; clone_size: -; cdr3_aa: CASSTREGAVSNQPQHF; cdr3_nt: TGTGCCAGCAGCACCAGGGAGGGGGCGGTAAGCAATCAGCCCCAGCATTTT
cdr3_length: 15; j_call: TRBJ2-5; d_call: -; v_call: TRBV7-8; clone_size: -; cdr3_aa: CASSRTGVVQETQYF; cdr3_nt: TGTGCCAGCAGCCGAACGGGGGTAGTCCAAGAGACCCAGTACTTC
cdr3_length: 15; j_call: TRBJ2-1; d_call: -; v_call: TRBV19; clone_size: -; cdr3_aa: CASSPGGVHNNEQFF; cdr3_nt: TGTGCCAGTAGTCCGGGGGGCGTGCACAACAATGAGCAGTTCTTC
cdr3_length: 17; j_call: TRBJ2-5; d_call: TRBD2; v_call: TRBV5-1; clone_size: -; cdr3_aa: CASSLQGLAGLGETQYF; cdr3_nt: TGCGCCAGCAGCCTTCAGGGACTAGCGGGGCTTGGGGAGACCCAGTACTTC
cdr3_length: 17; j_call: TRBJ1-1; d_call: TRBD1; v_call: TRBV18; clone_size: -; cdr3_aa: CASSPPGTGNMNTEAFF; cdr3_nt: TGTGCCAGCTCACCCCCGGGGACAGGGAATATGAACACTGAAGCTTTCTTT
cdr3_length: 16; j_call: TRBJ2-6; d_call: -; v_call: TRBV7-3; clone_size: -; cdr3_aa: CASSLMLAAGANVLTF; cdr3_nt: TGTGCCAGCAGCTTAATGTTGGCGGCTGGGGCCAACGTCCTGACTTTC
cdr3_length: 15; j_call: TRBJ2-7; d_call: TRBD2; v_call: TRBV6-1; clone_size: -; cdr3_aa: CASSRSGGDTYEQYF; cdr3_nt: TGTGCCAGTTCCCGTAGCGGGGGGGATACCTACGAGCAGTACTTC
cdr3_length: 14; j_call: TRBJ2-2; d_call: -; v_call: TRBV9; clone_size: -; cdr3_aa: CASSVNANTGELFF; cdr3_nt: TGTGCCAGCAGCGTCAACGCGAACACCGGGGAGCTGTTTTTT
cdr3_length: 14; j_call: TRBJ1-2; d_call: -; v_call: TRBV19; clone_size: -; cdr3_aa: CASSQTATGYGYTF; cdr3_nt: TGTGCCAGTAGCCAGACAGCTACGGGCTATGGCTACACCTTC
cdr3_length: 14; j_call: TRBJ1-1; d_call: -; v_call: TRBV5-4; clone_size: -; cdr3_aa: CASSLADRPHSAFF; cdr3_nt: TGTGCCAGCAGCTTGGCTGACAGGCCCCATTCGGCTTTCTTT
cdr3_length: 15; j_call: TRBJ1-3; d_call: -; v_call: TRBV2; clone_size: -; cdr3_aa: CASRVGPSSGNTIYF; cdr3_nt: TGTGCCAGCAGGGTGGGACCGTCCTCTGGAAACACCATATATTTT
cdr3_length: 12; j_call: TRBJ1-2; d_call: -; v_call: TRBV10-3; clone_size: -; cdr3_aa: CAITGTNYGYTF; cdr3_nt: TGTGCCATCACGGGGACGAACTATGGCTACACCTTC
cdr3_length: 16; j_call: TRBJ2-1; d_call: TRBD2; v_call: TRBV7-2; clone_size: -; cdr3_aa: CASSLLGGGSYNEQFF; cdr3_nt: TGTGCCAGCAGCTTACTCGGGGGGGGCTCCTACAATGAGCAGTTCTTC